This T cell receptor beta chain was recovered during a study of cytomegalovirus exposure and HLA in healthy donors. From germline, CDR1 is SGDLS and CDR2 YYNGEE. V dropped 0 bases and J dropped 5; count of bases not matched to a gene: 4. The CDR3 totals 15 residues. This clone was picked up a small number of times. Amplification used 60 Vbeta primers and 13 Jbeta primers. TCRdb keeps only in-frame clones here, not all; method: immunoSEQ multiplex PCR. The sample contains about 110,000 clones, approximately 74% of which appear only once. The sequencing input was PBMCs. This rearrangement joins TRBV9 to TRBJ2-5, with 10 nucleotides matching TRBD1. This clonotype was sampled from a woman between 35 and 50 years old in good health and CMV-seropositive. The DNA for the CDR3 is TGTGCCAGCAGCGTAGGGGGGACAGGGGCGGAGACCCAGTACTTC. Translation gives CASSVGGTGAETQYF. Variable domain in full (rest from reference TRBV9 and TRBJ2-5): DSGVTQTPKHLITATGQRVTLRCSPRSGDLSVYWYQQSLDQGLQFLIQYYNGEERAKGNILERFSAQQFPDLHSELNLSSLELGDSALYFCASSVGGTGAETQYFGPGTRLLVL.